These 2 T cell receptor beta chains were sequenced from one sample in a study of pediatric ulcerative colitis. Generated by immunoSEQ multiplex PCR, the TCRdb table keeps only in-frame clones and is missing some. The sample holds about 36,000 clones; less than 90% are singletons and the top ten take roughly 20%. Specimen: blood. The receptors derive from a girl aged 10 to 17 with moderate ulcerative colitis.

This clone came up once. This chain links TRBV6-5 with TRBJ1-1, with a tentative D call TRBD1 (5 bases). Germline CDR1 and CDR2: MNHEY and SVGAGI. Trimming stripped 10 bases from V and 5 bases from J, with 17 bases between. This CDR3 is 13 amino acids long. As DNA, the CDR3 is TGTGCCACCGTAGCCAGGGAGTTAACTGAAGCTTTCTTT. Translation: CATVARELTEAFF.

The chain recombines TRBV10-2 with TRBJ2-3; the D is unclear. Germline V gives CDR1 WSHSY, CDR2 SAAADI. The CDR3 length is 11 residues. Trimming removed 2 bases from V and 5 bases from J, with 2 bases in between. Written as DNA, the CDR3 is TGCGCCAGCAGTGAGAGAGATACGCAGTATTTT. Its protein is CASSERDTQYF.